These T cell receptor beta chains were read from a single sample in a study of human T cells and chemical hapten exposure. TCRdb analysed the RACE reads with MiXCR anew, one entry per CDR3 protein. This table holds some 70,000 distinct CDR3 sequences, 32% found once. The source was whole blood, collected in connection with sensitization to the hapten diphenylcyclopropenone (DPC). The receptors stem from a man aged 35 to 55 with alopecia areata. Some clones in this sample may be carry-over from other donors' samples. Each CDR3 is given with its conserved first and last residue. The D gene is left open where the match is weak. Clone size is given for some rows only: seen once, a few or many times, or a class if the clone is expanded.

CDR3 DNA: TGTGCCAGCAGCTGGGGACAGGGTGTTAATTCACCCCTCCACTTT
CDR3 protein: CASSWGQGVNSPLHF
J gene: TRBJ1-6
D gene: TRBD1
V gene: TRBV7-3
clone size: medium-sized

CDR3 DNA: TGTGCCAGCACTCTTAGCGGGAGCAATGAGCAGTTCTTC
CDR3 protein: CASTLSGSNEQFF
J gene: TRBJ2-1
D gene: TRBD2
V gene: TRBV6-5
clone size: -

CDR3 DNA: TGTGCCAGCAGCTCTGGACCCGGGAAAGGCATACCCTACGAGCAGTACTTC
CDR3 protein: CASSSGPGKGIPYEQYF
J gene: TRBJ2-7
D gene: -
V gene: TRBV7-2
clone size: many

CDR3 DNA: TGTGCCAGCTCACCAAGCCACCCCTCCTACGAGCAGTACTTC
CDR3 protein: CASSPSHPSYEQYF
J gene: TRBJ2-7
D gene: -
V gene: TRBV18
clone size: few

CDR3 DNA: TGTGCCAGCAGTTCCGACGGAAGGGCTCTCCGAAGCTATGGCTACACCTTC
CDR3 protein: CASSSDGRALRSYGYTF
J gene: TRBJ1-2
D gene: -
V gene: TRBV6-2/TRBV6-3
clone size: few

CDR3 DNA: TGTGCCAGCTGTTCGGCTAGGGGCCCTCAAGCCTGGTCCTACGAGCAGTACTTC
CDR3 protein: CASCSARGPQAWSYEQYF
J gene: TRBJ2-7
D gene: -
V gene: TRBV5-6
clone size: -

CDR3 DNA: TGTGCCACCTCTAACGGAGGCGCTGGAAACACCATATATTTT
CDR3 protein: CATSNGGAGNTIYF
J gene: TRBJ1-3
D gene: -
V gene: TRBV15
clone size: -

CDR3 DNA: TGTGCCAGCAGTACCCATAGCGGGAGGAATGAGCAGTTCTTC
CDR3 protein: CASSTHSGRNEQFF
J gene: TRBJ2-1
D gene: TRBD2
V gene: TRBV6-1
clone size: -

CDR3 DNA: TGCAGTGCAAAAGGACTAGGGGGATATTGGGAGACCCAGTACTTC
CDR3 protein: CSAKGLGGYWETQYF
J gene: TRBJ2-5
D gene: -
V gene: TRBV20-1
clone size: few

CDR3 DNA: TGTGCCAGCAGTGATCTCCTCGGGACAGGCGGTGAAAAACTGTTTTTT
CDR3 protein: CASSDLLGTGGEKLFF
J gene: TRBJ1-4
D gene: TRBD1
V gene: TRBV2
clone size: few

CDR3 DNA: TGCAGTGCTAGAACCCCGGGGAACTATGGCTACACCTTC
CDR3 protein: CSARTPGNYGYTF
J gene: TRBJ1-2
D gene: -
V gene: TRBV20-1
clone size: -

CDR3 DNA: TGTGCCAGCGGAGGGGAAAAGACAGGGGGGAACTATGGCTACACCTTC
CDR3 protein: CASGGEKTGGNYGYTF
J gene: TRBJ1-2
D gene: TRBD1
V gene: TRBV6-1
clone size: -

CDR3 DNA: TGTGCCAGCAGTTTAGCGTTAGGGAAGCAGTACTTC
CDR3 protein: CASSLALGKQYF
J gene: TRBJ2-7
D gene: -
V gene: TRBV27
clone size: few

CDR3 DNA: TGTGCCAGCTCAAAGGCCGACTGGCAAGAGACCCAGTACTTC
CDR3 protein: CASSKADWQETQYF
J gene: TRBJ2-5
D gene: -
V gene: TRBV18
clone size: -

CDR3 DNA: TGTGCCAGCAGAACAGGGGGCGCCTCTGGAAACACCATATATTTT
CDR3 protein: CASRTGGASGNTIYF
J gene: TRBJ1-3
D gene: TRBD1
V gene: TRBV28
clone size: few

CDR3 DNA: TGTGCCAGCAGCTTAGGCCTGGGACAGATAAAAAACATTCAGTACTTC
CDR3 protein: CASSLGLGQIKNIQYF
J gene: TRBJ2-4
D gene: TRBD1
V gene: TRBV7-2
clone size: -

CDR3 DNA: TGTGCCACCAGCAAAAACAGGGGTCGCGCCTACGAGCAGTACTTC
CDR3 protein: CATSKNRGRAYEQYF
J gene: TRBJ2-7
D gene: TRBD1
V gene: TRBV15
clone size: -

CDR3 DNA: TGTGCCAGCAGTTCAGCCGGGACTAGCGGGAGGTCCGATACGCAGTATTTT
CDR3 protein: CASSSAGTSGRSDTQYF
J gene: TRBJ2-3
D gene: TRBD2
V gene: TRBV27
clone size: -

CDR3 DNA: TGTGCCAGCAGCCTCCTAGGGACAGGGGGCTTAGGTGAAGCTTTCTTT
CDR3 protein: CASSLLGTGGLGEAFF
J gene: TRBJ1-1
D gene: TRBD1
V gene: TRBV14
clone size: few

CDR3 DNA: TGCGCCAGCAGCTTGCTGGGACTAGGGCAGCACAATGAGCAGTTCTTC
CDR3 protein: CASSLLGLGQHNEQFF
J gene: TRBJ2-1
D gene: TRBD2
V gene: TRBV5-1
clone size: few

CDR3 DNA: TGCAGCGTTGACTACGACGGCTACACCTTC
CDR3 protein: CSVDYDGYTF
J gene: TRBJ1-2
D gene: -
V gene: TRBV29-1
clone size: few

CDR3 DNA: TGTGCCAGCAGTAAGGCGGGAGGGGCCTACAATGAGCAGTTCTTC
CDR3 protein: CASSKAGGAYNEQFF
J gene: TRBJ2-1
D gene: TRBD2
V gene: TRBV27
clone size: -

CDR3 DNA: TGTGCCAGCAGTAGGGTCTCAAGCTCTGGAAACACCATATATTTT
CDR3 protein: CASSRVSSSGNTIYF
J gene: TRBJ1-3
D gene: -
V gene: TRBV6-5
clone size: few

CDR3 DNA: TGTGCCAGCAGCTCCCCGGGGCTTATCAATGAAAAACTGTTTTTT
CDR3 protein: CASSSPGLINEKLFF
J gene: TRBJ1-4
D gene: -
V gene: TRBV5-6
clone size: few

CDR3 DNA: TGCAGTGCTAGCGGGACAGTCGGGGAAAAACTGTTTTTT
CDR3 protein: CSASGTVGEKLFF
J gene: TRBJ1-4
D gene: TRBD1
V gene: TRBV20-1
clone size: few

CDR3 DNA: TGTGCCACCAGTGGCGCAGGGGGCACTGAGACCCAGTACTTC
CDR3 protein: CATSGAGGTETQYF
J gene: TRBJ2-5
D gene: TRBD1
V gene: TRBV24-1
clone size: few

CDR3 DNA: TGCAGTGCTAGAGAGACCACCGGGACTAGCGGGAGGGCCTGGGAGCAGTACTTC
CDR3 protein: CSARETTGTSGRAWEQYF
J gene: TRBJ2-7
D gene: TRBD2
V gene: TRBV20-1
clone size: -

CDR3 DNA: TGTGCCAGCAGCCACGCAGGAGGTTCCTACAATGAGCAGTTCTTC
CDR3 protein: CASSHAGGSYNEQFF
J gene: TRBJ2-1
D gene: -
V gene: TRBV6-2/TRBV6-3
clone size: -

CDR3 DNA: TGTGCCAGCAGTTCGTACAGGAACGAGCAGTACTTC
CDR3 protein: CASSSYRNEQYF
J gene: TRBJ2-7
D gene: -
V gene: TRBV27
clone size: -

CDR3 DNA: TGCAGTGCTAGACCTAAAGGACTAGCGGGTTGGAATGAGCAGTTCTTC
CDR3 protein: CSARPKGLAGWNEQFF
J gene: TRBJ2-1
D gene: TRBD2
V gene: TRBV20-1
clone size: few

CDR3 DNA: TGCAGTACCGGGACTAGCGAGTACAATGAGCAGTTCTTC
CDR3 protein: CSTGTSEYNEQFF
J gene: TRBJ2-1
D gene: TRBD2
V gene: TRBV20-1
clone size: -

CDR3 DNA: TGTGCCACCAGTCGACGGACCGGGGAGCTGTTTTTT
CDR3 protein: CATSRRTGELFF
J gene: TRBJ2-2
D gene: -
V gene: TRBV24-1
clone size: -

CDR3 DNA: TGTGCCAGCAGCCTTACCGGGACAGGGCGCAATACGCAGTATTTT
CDR3 protein: CASSLTGTGRNTQYF
J gene: TRBJ2-3
D gene: TRBD1
V gene: TRBV5-6
clone size: few

CDR3 DNA: TGTGCCAGCAGTGACCCGGGACAGGGGTTGGGGGGCTACACCTTC
CDR3 protein: CASSDPGQGLGGYTF
J gene: TRBJ1-2
D gene: TRBD1
V gene: TRBV12-3/TRBV12-4
clone size: -

CDR3 DNA: TGCAGCGTTGTGGTACCTCCCTACGAGCAGTACTTC
CDR3 protein: CSVVVPPYEQYF
J gene: TRBJ2-7
D gene: -
V gene: TRBV29-1
clone size: few

CDR3 DNA: TGTGCCAGCAATCGGATGGCGGCAAGCAATCAGCCCCAGCATTTT
CDR3 protein: CASNRMAASNQPQHF
J gene: TRBJ1-5
D gene: -
V gene: TRBV6-6
clone size: -

CDR3 DNA: TGTGCCCAGAGAGACAATTCCTACGAGCAGTACTTC
CDR3 protein: CAQRDNSYEQYF
J gene: TRBJ2-7
D gene: -
V gene: TRBV30
clone size: -

CDR3 DNA: TGCAGTGCGCGTGACAGGGTCGACTATGGCTACACCTTC
CDR3 protein: CSARDRVDYGYTF
J gene: TRBJ1-2
D gene: TRBD1
V gene: TRBV20-1
clone size: -

CDR3 DNA: TGTGCCAGCAGCGTAAAGGGACAGAGAGTCGTGGCCCAGTACTTC
CDR3 protein: CASSVKGQRVVAQYF
J gene: TRBJ2-5
D gene: TRBD1
V gene: TRBV7-2
clone size: -

CDR3 DNA: TGCAGTGCTAGAGACCGGACTAGCGGTGTCTACGAGCAGTACTTC
CDR3 protein: CSARDRTSGVYEQYF
J gene: TRBJ2-7
D gene: TRBD2
V gene: TRBV20-1
clone size: -

CDR3 DNA: TGTGCCAGCAGGTCTCCCATTCTGCACGAGCAGTACTTC
CDR3 protein: CASRSPILHEQYF
J gene: TRBJ2-7
D gene: -
V gene: TRBV28
clone size: few

CDR3 DNA: TGCGCCAGCAGCTTGGACCGTTTCCCAGATACGCAGTATTTT
CDR3 protein: CASSLDRFPDTQYF
J gene: TRBJ2-3
D gene: -
V gene: TRBV5-1
clone size: few

CDR3 DNA: TGTGCCAGCAGTCTAACAGGGGAAACCGGGGAGCTGTTTTTT
CDR3 protein: CASSLTGETGELFF
J gene: TRBJ2-2
D gene: TRBD1
V gene: TRBV12-3/TRBV12-4
clone size: -